Listed below are T cell receptor beta chains from one sample, sequenced in a study of metastatic and nonmetastatic thyroid tumors. TCRdb re-called the PCR reads with MiXCR. The sample lists roughly 35,000 clones, approximately 17% occurring once. Sequencing was done on a sample of blood. The receptors derive from a female donor with papillary thyroid cancer or a benign thyroid nodule (not recorded which). Some clones in this sample may be carry-over from other donors' samples. Both conserved end residues are part of each CDR3. D genes are given only for firm matches. The size field is filled for only some rows; it gives once, few, many or a size class.

many	TRBD1	TRBJ2-1	TRBV18	CASRRDRGNNEQFF	TGTGCCAGCCGCCGGGACAGGGGAAACAATGAGCAGTTCTTC
large	TRBD2	TRBJ2-7	TRBV6-1	CASSNGASGTYEQYF	TGTGCCAGCAGTAACGGGGCTAGCGGGACCTACGAGCAGTACTTC
few	.	TRBJ2-7	TRBV6-1	CAISDGWPLMLYEQYF	TGTGCCATCTCTGATGGGTGGCCCCTAATGTTATACGAGCAGTACTTC
many	.	TRBJ1-3	TRBV25-1	CASSEDSFSGNTIYF	TGTGCCAGCAGTGAAGACAGCTTCTCTGGGAACACCATATATTTT
.	TRBD2	TRBJ2-5	TRBV20-1	CSAGIFGLAGGAQENQYF	TGCAGTGCTGGGATTTTCGGACTAGCGGGAGGTGCACAAGAGAACCAGTACTTC
.	TRBD1	TRBJ1-1	TRBV10-3	CAISKPGQGATEAFF	TGTGCCATCAGTAAACCGGGACAGGGGGCCACTGAAGCTTTCTTT
few	.	TRBJ2-7	TRBV6-4	CASSDSDGSYEQYF	TGTGCCAGCAGTGACTCGGACGGCAGCTACGAGCAGTACTTC
few	TRBD1	TRBJ1-6	TRBV19	CASREGQGLNSPLHF	TGTGCCAGTAGAGAGGGACAGGGGCTGAATTCACCCCTCCACTTT
many	TRBD1	TRBJ1-1	TRBV9	CASSVATGTVDNTEAFF	TGTGCCAGCAGCGTAGCTACCGGGACAGTCGACAACACTGAAGCTTTCTTT
many	.	TRBJ1-1	TRBV7-6	CASSLDRNTEAFF	TGTGCCAGCAGCTTAGACAGGAACACTGAAGCTTTCTTT
many	.	TRBJ1-1	TRBV28	CASSPGGLNTEAFF	TGTGCCAGCAGTCCCGGAGGATTGAACACTGAAGCTTTCTTT
.	.	TRBJ1-1	TRBV27	CASSLSRWLANTEAFF	TGTGCCAGCAGTTTATCGAGGTGGCTCGCGAACACTGAAGCTTTCTTT
many	.	TRBJ1-5	TRBV7-9	CASSQITYSNQPQHF	TGTGCCAGCAGCCAAATCACGTATAGCAATCAGCCCCAGCATTTT
few	TRBD1	TRBJ2-7	TRBV6-5	CASSSDRGPYEQYF	TGTGCCAGCAGTTCAGACAGGGGCCCCTACGAGCAGTACTTC
.	.	TRBJ1-3	TRBV5-1	CASSPQGGNTIYF	TGCGCCAGCAGCCCGCAGGGGGGAAACACCATATATTTT
.	.	TRBJ2-3	TRBV27	CASSVYAYTQYF	TGTGCCAGCAGTGTTTACGCATATACGCAGTATTTT
many	TRBD1	TRBJ2-1	TRBV25-1	CATELQGAYNEQFF	TGTGCCACCGAGCTACAGGGGGCCTACAATGAGCAGTTCTTC
few	.	TRBJ2-1	TRBV27	CASRDHRGASYSEQFF	TGTGCCAGCAGGGACCATAGAGGGGCCTCCTACAGTGAGCAGTTCTTC
many	.	TRBJ2-5	TRBV20-1	CSAKLLGGETQYF	TGCAGTGCGAAACTACTAGGGGGAGAGACCCAGTACTTC
many	.	TRBJ1-1	TRBV19	CASTLGTRNTEAFF	TGTGCCAGCACCCTCGGGACGCGGAACACTGAAGCTTTCTTT
many	.	TRBJ2-3	TRBV5-6	CASSLFGTEGPDTQYF	TGTGCCAGCAGCTTGTTTGGGACCGAAGGTCCAGATACGCAGTATTTT
few	TRBD2	TRBJ2-1	TRBV20-1	CSARDGSGRPYNEQFF	TGCAGTGCTAGAGATGGGAGCGGGAGACCCTACAATGAGCAGTTCTTC
many	.	TRBJ2-5	TRBV13	CASSLRGLIQETQYF	TGTGCCAGCAGCTTAAGGGGACTCATCCAAGAGACCCAGTACTTC
many	.	TRBJ2-2	TRBV6-1	CASRLMGTANTGELFF	TGTGCCAGCAGGCTCATGGGGACCGCGAACACCGGGGAGCTGTTTTTT
.	TRBD2	TRBJ2-1	TRBV27	CASSSWTSAHPYNEQFF	TGTGCCAGCAGTTCATGGACTAGCGCACATCCCTACAATGAGCAGTTCTTC
.	.	TRBJ2-3	TRBV20-1	CSADRLAPSTDTQYF	TGCAGTGCTGATAGACTGGCGCCTAGCACAGATACGCAGTATTTT
many	.	TRBJ1-5	TRBV20-1	CSARGVHNQPQHF	TGCAGTGCTAGAGGGGTCCACAATCAGCCCCAGCATTTT
.	.	TRBJ1-1	TRBV11-3	CASSLTASTEAFF	TGTGCCAGCAGCTTAACAGCGTCTACTGAAGCTTTCTTT
many	TRBD1	TRBJ2-7	TRBV7-9	CASSLGQATGAYEQYF	TGTGCCAGCAGCTTGGGACAGGCAACGGGGGCCTACGAGCAGTACTTC
.	.	TRBJ1-3	TRBV20-1	CSASGGGNTIYF	TGCAGTGCTAGTGGGGGCGGAAACACCATATATTTT
.	.	TRBJ2-7	TRBV11-3	CASSLHGSYEQYF	TGTGCCAGCAGCTTACACGGTTCCTACGAGCAGTACTTC